This TCR beta chain was captured in a study of T cell responses to AZD1222 COVID-19 vaccine. The CDR3 sequence is 15 residues long. Germline CDR1 SGHRS, CDR2 YFSETQ. V lost 5 bases and J lost 0; bases outside the gene matches: 5. Clones were sequenced by immunoSEQ multiplex PCR, and TCRdb holds only the in-frame ones, with some missing. Here the sample spans roughly 130,000 clones, more than 85% being singletons. This chain joins TRBV5-1 and TRBJ1-3; 7 nucleotides line up with TRBD1. Sequencing was performed on peripheral blood, taken on day 0 of AZD1222 vaccination. This clonotype was obtained from an adult in good health. The DNA for the CDR3 is TGCGCCAGCAGGGGGGACAGATCCTCTGGAAACACCATATATTTT. Translation: CASRGDRSSGNTIYF.